These 27 T cell receptor beta chains were all obtained from the same sample, sequenced in a study of cytomegalovirus exposure and HLA in healthy donors (dated by TCRdb to about 2017). Libraries were made using the immunoSEQ multiplex PCR assay. For the multiplex PCR, a mixture combining 60 forward primers for TCR Vbeta segments and 13 reverse primers for TCR Jbeta segments was used. TCRdb's version of the immuneACCESS table is confined to in-frame rearrangements and falls short of the full clone set. An unresolved V gene accounts for under half of the shortfall where checked; the remainder is of unknown origin. Within this sample are roughly 45,000 clones, with 51% of them counted one time only. 5% to 6.5% of the sample comes from the top ten. Material: PBMCs. These receptors were obtained from a man aged 60 to 75 in good health and CMV-seronegative.

The chain combines TRBV21-1 with TRBJ2-7; TRBD1, the D gene given by the table, was not confirmed from the DNA. TRBV21-1 is described as a pseudogene. The CDR3 totals 15 residues. The CDR3 protein is CASSKGTGSGYEQYF. CDR3 nucleotides: TGTGCCAGCAGCAAAGGGACAGGGTCTGGGTACGAGCAGTACTTC.

J is TRBJ2-5 and V is TRBV23-1; 12 nucleotides match TRBD2. TRBV23-1 is identified as an open reading frame with a role that is uncertain. This CDR3 contains 17 residues. Germline trimming cut 3 bases from V and 2 bases from J; bases unmatched to any gene: 7. The DNA of the CDR3 is TGCGCCAGCAGTCACCTTCAGACTAGCGGGGGTCAAGAGACCCAGTACTTC. Translation: CASSHLQTSGGQETQYF.

This chain links TRBV6-4 with TRBJ1-2, with D maybe TRBD1 (6 bases). The V gene's germline CDR1 is MRHNA and CDR2 SNTAGT. V gave up 2 bases and J gave up 8 bases, with 18 bases separating them. CDR3 size: 15 residues. The CDR3: CASSDTGGALFGYTF. The CDR3 DNA sequence: TGTGCCAGCAGTGACACGGGGGGCGCCCTATTCGGCTACACCTTC.

The CDR3 region has the DNA TGTGCCAGCAGTGATCGAAGTGGGGCCTATACGCAGTATTTT. This translates into CASSDRSGAYTQYF. This chain uses TRBV2 with TRBJ2-3; possible D gene TRBD1, 5 bases. The CDR3 spans 14 residues. Trimming removed 3 bases from V and 7 bases from J, with 14 bases in between. CDR1 SNHLY and CDR2 FYNNEI come from the germline V gene.

The V and J genes are TRBV11-2 and TRBJ1-2; TRBD1 matches 7 bases. Germline V gives CDR1 SGHAT, CDR2 FQNNGV. V gave up 2 bases and J gave up 2 bases; unmatched junction bases: 5. There are 15 residues in the CDR3. CDR3 DNA sequence: TGTGCCAGCAGCTTAAAAAGACAGGGCAACTATGGCTACACCTTC. Encoded protein: CASSLKRQGNYGYTF.

This clone has a handful of counts. The CDR3 loop is CASSLSNRGVGLGYTF. CDR3 DNA: TGTGCCAGCAGTTTATCGAACAGGGGGGTGGGGTTGGGCTACACCTTC. The chain joins TRBV28 to TRBJ1-2; 8 nucleotides agree with TRBD1. Germline V gene data show CDR1 as MDHEN and CDR2 as SYDVKM. With V trimmed by 1 base and J by 8 bases, 12 bases remained unmatched. The CDR3 sequence is 16 residues long.

This chain uses TRBV2 with TRBJ2-1; TRBD2 matches at 12 bases. Germline-derived CDR1 and CDR2 are SNHLY and FYNNEI. The CDR3 runs 17 residues. The V segment lost 6 bases and the J segment 10 bases; nucleotides outside the gene matches: 16. The CDR3, as DNA: TGTGCCAGCAGCGACGCCCCCCTAGCGGGAGGGCCCCGGGAGCAGTTCTTC. This gives the protein CASSDAPLAGGPREQFF.

This clone was recorded a few times. This chain links TRBV7-6 with TRBJ2-1; 7 bases line up with TRBD1. Unmatched junction bases numbered 6, after V lost 3 bases and J lost 10 bases. The CDR3 loop spans 13 amino acids. CDR1 SGHVS and CDR2 FNYEAQ come from the germline V gene. The CDR3 DNA reads TGTGCCAGCAGCTTGGCCTCGGACAGGGAGCAGTTCTTC. Residues: CASSLASDREQFF.

V and J are TRBV28 and TRBJ1-6, with no clear D. The CDR3 has 15 amino acids. Trimming shortened V by 6 bases and J by 7 bases, and 16 bases separated the two germline ends. Per germline, CDR1 MDHEN and CDR2 SYDVKM. The CDR3 spells CASSLPPGPNSPLHF. The CDR3 nucleotides are TGTGCCAGCAGCCTCCCACCGGGTCCGAATTCACCCCTCCACTTT.

Only a few counts were recorded for this clone. The J gene is TRBJ2-7, the V gene TRBV7-2, with D possibly TRBD1 on 5 matching bases. Germline lookup yields CDR1 SGHTA and CDR2 FQGNSA. The CDR3 sequence is 9 residues long. CDR3 DNA sequence: TGTTCTGGACAAGCCGAGCAGTACTTC. Protein: CSGQAEQYF.

The CDR3: CAISESKGFQGACEQFF. For the CDR3, the DNA is TGTGCCATCAGTGAGTCGAAAGGCTTCCAGGGGGCATGTGAGCAGTTCTTC. The gene calls are TRBV10-3 and TRBJ2-1; 8 positions agree with TRBD1. The V gene end was trimmed by 0 bases and the J gene end by 9 bases; junction bases not matched to a gene: 13. The CDR3 spans 17 residues. CDR1 is ENHRY and CDR2 is SYGVKD in the germline V gene.

The chain is built from TRBV30 and TRBJ1-5; TRBD1 might be the D (5 bases). Germline CDR1 and CDR2: GTSNPN and SVGIG (reference sequence). The V end was cut by 1 base, the J end by 4 bases, with 11 bases between. The CDR3 extends over 14 amino acids. CDR3 amino acids: CAWSAAGLNQPQHF. The CDR3 DNA sequence: TGTGCCTGGAGTGCGGCAGGGCTGAATCAGCCCCAGCATTTT.

V usage is TRBV6-5 and J usage is TRBJ2-1, with D tentatively TRBD2 (6 bases). V was pared by 6 bases and J by 6 bases, with 15 bases between. The CDR3 sequence is 14 residues long. CDR1 and CDR2 (germline): MNHEY, SVGAGI. The CDR3 here is CASSGTGGPNEQFF. The CDR3 DNA sequence: TGTGCCAGCAGCGGGACTGGCGGGCCCAATGAGCAGTTCTTC.

The V call is TRBV30, the J call TRBJ2-7; D is ambiguous. V lost 2 bases, J lost 6 bases, and 11 bases lay in between. The CDR3 is made up of 12 amino acids. Germline V gene data show CDR1 as GTSNPN and CDR2 as SVGIG (reference sequence). The CDR3 DNA follows: TGTGCCTGGAGTTATCAAACACCCGAGCAGTACTTC. Its protein is CAWSYQTPEQYF.

The table lists this clone with a few counts. The chain couples TRBV9 to TRBJ2-4, with 8 bases fitting TRBD2. Germline values: CDR1 SGDLS, CDR2 YYNGEE. The CDR3 totals 19 residues. V trimming: 2 bases; J trimming: 0 bases; junction bases outside the gene matches: 13. The CDR3 spells CASSVRAPGLVLAKNIQYF. The CDR3 region has the DNA TGTGCCAGCAGCGTCCGAGCCCCGGGACTAGTACTAGCCAAAAACATTCAGTACTTC. The full variable domain, its missing parts supplied by reference TRBV9 and TRBJ2-4, is DSGVTQTPKHLITATGQRVTLRCSPRSGDLSVYWYQQSLDQGLQFLIQYYNGEERAKGNILERFSAQQFPDLHSELNLSSLELGDSALYFCASSVRAPGLVLAKNIQYFGAGTRLSVL.

The chain links TRBV6-5 to TRBJ1-1, with a tentative D call TRBD1 (5 bases). The CDR3 has 13 residues. V lost 5 bases to trimming and J lost 0 bases, with 7 bases between them. Germline V gene sequence: CDR1 MNHEY, CDR2 SVGAGI. The CDR3 here is CASSQTVNTEAFF. The CDR3 DNA reads TGTGCCAGCAGTCAGACAGTGAACACTGAAGCTTTCTTT.

The chain joins TRBV20-1 to TRBJ2-1; D remains unclear. V lost 5 bases and J 5 bases, leaving 7 bases between the germline ends. The V gene's germline CDR1 is DFQATT and CDR2 SNEGSKA (reference sequence). The CDR3 consists of 11 residues. CDR3 nucleotide sequence: TGCAGTGCTGCCGAGGACAATGAGCAGTTCTTC. Residues: CSAAEDNEQFF.

The gene calls are TRBV5-1 and TRBJ2-7; D not resolved. V was pared by 6 bases and J by 0 bases, with 10 bases between. The V gene's germline CDR1 is SGHRS and CDR2 YFSETQ. This CDR3 is 13 amino acids long. CDR3 residues: CASKASSSYEQYF. Here the CDR3 DNA reads TGCGCCAGCAAAGCTTCGAGCTCCTACGAGCAGTACTTC.

The chain has TRBV2 and TRBJ1-1; D is unresolved. This CDR3 is 12 amino acids long. Trimming stripped 7 bases from V and 2 bases from J, with 8 bases between. The germline V gene has CDR1 SNHLY and CDR2 FYNNEI. The CDR3 DNA reads TGTGCCAGCATGCGAACCAACACTGAAGCTTTCTTT. Translating gives CASMRTNTEAFF. The full variable domain, rest sourced from reference TRBV2 and TRBJ1-1, is EPEVTQTPSHQVTQMGQEVILRCVPISNHLYFYWYRQILGQKVEFLVSFYNNEISEKSEIFDDQFSVERPDGSNFTLKIRSTKLEDSAMYFCASMRTNTEAFFGQGTRLTVV.

V usage is TRBV29-1 and J usage is TRBJ2-1; TRBD2 agrees at 10 bases. CDR1 is SQVTM, CDR2 ANQGSEA, per germline. This CDR3 is built from 16 residues. The V gene end was trimmed by 4 bases and the J gene end by 0 bases; junction bases not matched to a gene: 6. CDR3 in DNA: TGCAGCGTTGTTGGACTAGCGGTTCACTCCTACAATGAGCAGTTCTTC. This translates into CSVVGLAVHSYNEQFF.

Only a few counts were recorded for this clone. The genes are TRBV4-3 and TRBJ2-1; TRBD1 might be the D (6 bases). The CDR3 extends over 15 amino acids. Per the germline V gene, CDR1 is LGHNA and CDR2 is YSLEER. The V and J ends lost 0 bases and 8 bases respectively, with 14 bases between them. CDR3 nucleotide sequence: TGCGCCAGCAGCCAAGATCCTGGGGGCTTGGATGAGCAGTTCTTC. Residues: CASSQDPGGLDEQFF.

The chain employs TRBV5-4 and TRBJ1-1, with 12 bases that match TRBD1. This CDR3 contains 16 residues. With V trimmed by 0 bases and J by 7 bases, 7 bases remained unmatched. Germline V gene sequence: CDR1 SGHNT, CDR2 YYREEE (reference sequence). The CDR3 spells CASSLGAGTGGVEAFF. In DNA form, the CDR3 reads TGTGCCAGCAGCTTGGGGGCCGGGACAGGGGGCGTTGAAGCTTTCTTT.

This sequence joins TRBV28 and TRBJ2-7; D uncertain. CDR1 and CDR2 from the germline V gene are MDHEN and SYDVKM. The CDR3 extends over 13 amino acids. V lost 7 bases and J lost 2, with 12 bases in between. The CDR3 region has the DNA TGTGCCAGCATTTTTCCCCCAGCCTACGAGCAGTACTTC. Residues: CASIFPPAYEQYF.

This clone was recorded a few times. The CDR3: CASSPGPSTPGYF. The CDR3, as DNA: TGTGCCAGCTCACCAGGACCCTCGACACCAGGGTATTTT. The chain employs TRBV18 and TRBJ1-3, with D perhaps matching TRBD1 (5 bases). The CDR3 has 13 residues. Between the trimmed V and J ends, which lost 2 bases and 16 bases, there was a span of 18 bases. Germline assignment: CDR1 KGHSH and CDR2 LQKENI.

The chain links TRBV30 to TRBJ1-3; TRBD1 is a possible D gene (5 bases). Trimming stripped 0 bases from V and 1 base from J, with 7 bases between. Germline CDR1 is GTSNPN and CDR2 is SVGIG (reference sequence). CDR3 length: 14 residues. The CDR3 DNA reads as TGTGCCTGGAGTGTGGGGACTTCTGGAAACACCATATATTTT. It specifies CAWSVGTSGNTIYF.

The chain recombines TRBV6-5 with TRBJ2-2; 9 positions agree with TRBD1. This CDR3 is built from 15 residues. Germline values: CDR1 MNHEY, CDR2 SVGAGI. The V and J ends lost 2 bases and 6 bases, in that order; junction bases with no gene match: 4. The CDR3: CASSYGDRAAGELFF. The CDR3 bases are TGTGCCAGCAGTTACGGGGACAGGGCGGCCGGGGAGCTGTTTTTT.

This chain connects TRBV11-3 to TRBJ2-1; the match to TRBD2 covers 7 bases. After removal of 1 base from V and 6 bases from J, the junction contained 0 bases not matched to a gene. The CDR3 is made up of 13 amino acids. Germline V CDR1 and CDR2: SGHNT, YENEEA. CDR3 residues: CASSLASGNEQFF. CDR3 nucleotide sequence: TGTGCCAGCAGCTTAGCTAGCGGCAATGAGCAGTTCTTC.